The rows below give T cell receptor beta chains drawn from one sample of a study of metastatic and nonmetastatic thyroid tumors. MiXCR re-clonotyped the PCR reads for TCRdb. The sample yields fewer than 25,000 clones, under 25% seen once. The material sequenced was blood. These receptors came from a male donor with papillary thyroid cancer or a benign thyroid nodule (not recorded which). Some clones in this sample may be carry-over from other donors' samples. Both conserved end residues are part of each CDR3. D genes are given only for firm matches. The size of a clone is reported for some rows only, either as once, few or many, or as a class for expanded clones.

v_gene: TRBV6-5
j_gene: TRBJ1-2
d_gene: NA
abundance: many
CDR3nt: TGTGCCAGCAGTTACTCTTCTGGCTACACCTTC
CDR3aa: CASSYSSGYTF

v_gene: TRBV28
j_gene: TRBJ1-2
d_gene: NA
abundance: many
CDR3nt: TGTGCCAGCAGTTTTTACGTGGTTCCCTCGGTGCAGACTAACTATGGCTACACCTTC
CDR3aa: CASSFYVVPSVQTNYGYTF

v_gene: TRBV10-3
j_gene: TRBJ2-7
d_gene: NA
abundance: NA
CDR3nt: TGTGCCATCAGTGAGTCTAGCGGTATCCTCTGGGCCTACGAGCAGTACTTC
CDR3aa: CAISESSGILWAYEQYF

v_gene: TRBV11-2
j_gene: TRBJ1-1
d_gene: TRBD1
abundance: NA
CDR3nt: TGTGCCAGCAGTATCAGACAGGGACGGAGTGGGTCTGAAGCTTTCTTT
CDR3aa: CASSIRQGRSGSEAFF

v_gene: TRBV10-3
j_gene: TRBJ1-4
d_gene: NA
abundance: many
CDR3nt: TGTGCCATCAGAGACGGGACGGGTAATGAAAAACTGTTTTTT
CDR3aa: CAIRDGTGNEKLFF

v_gene: TRBV28
j_gene: TRBJ2-7
d_gene: NA
abundance: NA
CDR3nt: TGTGCCAGCAGTTTAAGGGACCTGGGGGCGACATACGAGCAGTACTTC
CDR3aa: CASSLRDLGATYEQYF

v_gene: TRBV11-2
j_gene: TRBJ1-6
d_gene: TRBD1
abundance: few
CDR3nt: TGTGCCAGCAGCTCCCCCCTAGGACAGGTTAATTCACCCCTCCACTTT
CDR3aa: CASSSPLGQVNSPLHF

v_gene: TRBV5-8
j_gene: TRBJ2-7
d_gene: NA
abundance: many
CDR3nt: TGTGCCAGCAGCTTGCAAGGACGCCCTGCCTACGAGCAGTACTTC
CDR3aa: CASSLQGRPAYEQYF

v_gene: TRBV19
j_gene: TRBJ2-3
d_gene: NA
abundance: many
CDR3nt: TGTGCCAGTAGTAACCGGGGCGATACGCAGTATTTT
CDR3aa: CASSNRGDTQYF

v_gene: TRBV5-1
j_gene: TRBJ2-7
d_gene: NA
abundance: medium-sized
CDR3nt: TGCGCCAGCAGCTTGGGTAATGGCAATGGCGAGCAGTACTTC
CDR3aa: CASSLGNGNGEQYF

v_gene: TRBV6-1
j_gene: TRBJ1-6
d_gene: NA
abundance: NA
CDR3nt: TGTGCCAGCAGTGAATCCCTCCCAGGGACTGGTTCACCCCTCCACTTT
CDR3aa: CASSESLPGTGSPLHF

v_gene: TRBV6-2/TRBV6-3
j_gene: TRBJ2-1
d_gene: NA
abundance: many
CDR3nt: TGTGCCAGCACATCGGCCCTGGGAGCTAGCTCGAGCTCCTACAATGAGCAGTTCTTC
CDR3aa: CASTSALGASSSSYNEQFF

v_gene: TRBV3-1
j_gene: TRBJ2-7
d_gene: NA
abundance: NA
CDR3nt: TGTGCCAGCAGCCAGCAACTAGATTCAAACGAGCAGTACTTC
CDR3aa: CASSQQLDSNEQYF

v_gene: TRBV13
j_gene: TRBJ1-1
d_gene: TRBD1
abundance: many
CDR3nt: TGTGCCAGCAGCCAGGGACAGGGGAACACTGAAGCTTTCTTT
CDR3aa: CASSQGQGNTEAFF

v_gene: TRBV12-3/TRBV12-4
j_gene: TRBJ2-5
d_gene: TRBD2
abundance: many
CDR3nt: TGTGCCAGCAGTCCATTAGCGGGAGGGACCCAAGAGACCCAGTACTTC
CDR3aa: CASSPLAGGTQETQYF

v_gene: TRBV11-2
j_gene: TRBJ2-3
d_gene: NA
abundance: NA
CDR3nt: TGTGCCAGCAGCTTAGATTGGGTGAGCACAGATACGCAGTATTTT
CDR3aa: CASSLDWVSTDTQYF

v_gene: TRBV29-1
j_gene: TRBJ2-3
d_gene: TRBD2
abundance: many
CDR3nt: TGCAGCGTTGGTGGAGGGAGGGCAGATACGCAGTATTTT
CDR3aa: CSVGGGRADTQYF

v_gene: TRBV6-1
j_gene: TRBJ2-2
d_gene: TRBD1
abundance: medium-sized
CDR3nt: TGTGCCAGCAGTGAAGGGGCAGGGGGCACCGGGGAGCTGTTTTTT
CDR3aa: CASSEGAGGTGELFF

v_gene: TRBV6-1
j_gene: TRBJ2-7
d_gene: NA
abundance: few
CDR3nt: TGTGCCAGCAGTGAGAGTCTAGAGGGATTTAGATCCTACGAGCAGTACTTC
CDR3aa: CASSESLEGFRSYEQYF

v_gene: TRBV11-2
j_gene: TRBJ2-5
d_gene: NA
abundance: few
CDR3nt: TGTGCCAGCAGCTTAGATCTGGGGGGATTCCAAGAGACCCAGTACTTC
CDR3aa: CASSLDLGGFQETQYF

v_gene: TRBV5-6
j_gene: TRBJ2-7
d_gene: NA
abundance: NA
CDR3nt: TGTGCCAGCAGCTCGGACACGGTGCCCCCCTACGAGCAGTACTTC
CDR3aa: CASSSDTVPPYEQYF

v_gene: TRBV6-1
j_gene: TRBJ1-4
d_gene: NA
abundance: many
CDR3nt: TGTGCCAGCAGTCTTCACCCGGCAGGGTCGGGTAGCCACGAAAAACTGTTTTTT
CDR3aa: CASSLHPAGSGSHEKLFF

v_gene: TRBV28
j_gene: TRBJ1-3
d_gene: NA
abundance: medium-sized
CDR3nt: TGTGCCAGCAGACCACAGGGTGGAAACACCATATATTTT
CDR3aa: CASRPQGGNTIYF